This T cell receptor (beta chain) originates from a study of blood T cell repertoires in COVID-19. Overall study context: Specimens from acute and convalescent COVID-19 originated in the United States, Italy and Spain.

Adults between roughly 18 and 90 years of age took part from fewer than 30 US areas. Generated by immunoSEQ multiplex PCR, the TCRdb table keeps only in-frame clones and is missing some. Of a few hundred thousand clones detected, 65% to 85% appear once; the ten largest clones hold 4.3%. The receptor was isolated from a man aged 25-45 years with acute COVID-19. The sequenced material came from PBMCs or T cells enriched from blood (not recorded which).

CDR3 bases: TGTGCCAGCAGTAGGAGGCTCACCGGGGAGCTGTTTTTT. It codes for CASSRRLTGELFF. This chain links TRBV2 with TRBJ2-2, with D tentatively TRBD2 (5 bases). This CDR3 has 13 amino acids. V was pared by 5 bases and J by 4 bases, with 8 bases between. Germline assignment: CDR1 SNHLY and CDR2 FYNNEI.